These 25 T cell receptor beta chains were sequenced from one sample in a study of blood T cell repertoires in COVID-19. The table came from immunoSEQ multiplex PCR; TCRdb's copy has only in-frame clones and leaves some out. The table shows around 110,000 clones, with approximately 90% occurring only once. What was sequenced was peripheral blood. All receptors come from a human donor with active COVID-19. The donor label of this sample is uncertain.

The chain combines TRBV27 with TRBJ2-3; 12 bases are a match to TRBD2. The J segment lost 3 bases and the V segment lost 3 bases, leaving 13 bases of the junction unmatched. The CDR3 is 19 amino acids. Germline V gene sequence: CDR1 MNHEY, CDR2 SMNVEV (reference sequence). In nucleotides, the CDR3 is TGTGCCAGCAGTTTTGCGGGTCTAGCGGGGGGGCCGGGGACAGATACGCAGTATTTT. Translating gives CASSFAGLAGGPGTDTQYF.

The V and J genes are TRBV6-5 and TRBJ1-1; tentative D call: TRBD1 (5 bases). The germline CDR1 and CDR2 sequences are MNHEY and SVGAGI. The CDR3 has 13 amino acids. V dropped 8 bases and J dropped 1 base, with 11 bases sitting between them. CDR3 residues: CASEDSPNTEAFF. Here the CDR3 DNA reads TGTGCCAGCGAAGACAGCCCGAACACTGAAGCTTTCTTT.

This sequence joins TRBV4-1 and TRBJ2-2, with D possibly being TRBD2 (6 bases). The CDR3 is 16 amino acids. Germline loops: CDR1 MGHRA, CDR2 YSYEKL. Trimming cost V 1 base and J 2 bases, with 11 bases left between them. The CDR3 coding sequence is TGCGCCAGCAGCCAAGCAAGGGCGGGAAACACCGGGGAGCTGTTTTTT. Protein: CASSQARAGNTGELFF.

The rearrangement links TRBV2 to TRBJ1-2, with 10 bases identical to TRBD1. J lost 2 bases, V lost 6 bases, and 3 bases had no gene match. The CDR3 runs 14 residues. Germline CDR1 reads SNHLY; CDR2 reads FYNNEI. CDR3 residues: CASRQGQGNYGYTF. The CDR3 bases are TGTGCCAGCAGACAGGGACAGGGGAACTATGGCTACACCTTC. Based on the CDR3 plus reference TRBV2 and TRBJ1-2, the full variable domain is EPEVTQTPSHQVTQMGQEVILRCVPISNHLYFYWYRQILGQKVEFLVSFYNNEISEKSEIFDDQFSVERPDGSNFTLKIRSTKLEDSAMYFCASRQGQGNYGYTFGSGTRLTVV.

J is TRBJ1-4 and V is TRBV29-1; D perhaps matches TRBD1 (6 bases). Per germline, CDR1 SQVTM and CDR2 ANQGSEA. V was cut by 6 bases and J by 1 base, with 18 bases left in between. This CDR3 has 16 amino acids. For the CDR3, the DNA is TGCAGCGTGTCCAGGGGTGGAGATCTAACTAATGAAAAACTGTTTTTT. Translation gives CSVSRGGDLTNEKLFF.

The rearrangement uses TRBV27 and TRBJ1-6, with D unclear. The CDR3 is made up of 14 amino acids. Germline V gene data show CDR1 as MNHEY and CDR2 as SMNVEV (reference sequence). The germline V and J ends were trimmed by 3 bases and 5 bases, with 8 bases remaining between them. CDR3 in amino acids: CASSFLGDNSPLHF. The CDR3 bases are TGTGCCAGCAGTTTTTTAGGAGATAATTCACCCCTCCACTTT.

The V and J genes are TRBV10-1 and TRBJ2-2, with D maybe TRBD1 (5 bases). The CDR3 runs to 14 residues. CDR1 is WNHNN, CDR2 SYGVQD, per germline (reference sequence). Trimming left V 7 bases short and J 3 bases short, with 12 bases between. DNA of the CDR3: TGCGCCAGCACTAATGACAGATACACCGGGGAGCTGTTTTTT. It encodes CASTNDRYTGELFF.

V usage is TRBV4-3 and J usage is TRBJ2-2; no reliable D call. The CDR3 consists of 16 residues. The germline V gene encodes CDR1 LGHNA and CDR2 YSLEER. V lost 0 bases to trimming and J lost 4 bases, with 12 bases between them. This CDR3 is CASSQEPGSSTGELFF. The CDR3, as DNA: TGCGCCAGCAGCCAAGAGCCGGGTTCCAGCACCGGGGAGCTGTTTTTT.

The chain couples TRBV5-4 to TRBJ2-5, with TRBD2 matching over 13 bases. The CDR3 has 14 residues. Germline CDR1 is SGHNT and CDR2 is YYREEE (reference sequence). J gave up 5 bases and V 4 bases, and 2 bases lay outside the gene matches. The CDR3 loop reads CASSAGLAGETQYF. CDR3 DNA sequence: TGTGCCAGCAGCGCGGGACTAGCGGGGGAGACCCAGTACTTC.

The chain has TRBV9 and TRBJ2-3; 11 positions match TRBD2. The CDR3 is 16 amino acids. The V gene's germline CDR1 is SGDLS and CDR2 YYNGEE. V gave up 2 bases and J gave up 3 bases; unmatched junction bases: 5. CDR3 in amino acids: CASSVRLAGSTDTQYF. CDR3 coding DNA: TGTGCCAGCAGCGTCAGACTAGCGGGGTCGACAGATACGCAGTATTTT.

The chain recombines TRBV11-2 with TRBJ1-5; 7 nucleotides agree with TRBD1. The germline V gene encodes CDR1 SGHAT and CDR2 FQNNGV. V dropped 1 base and J dropped 6; count of bases not matched to a gene: 6. The CDR3 loop spans 15 amino acids. The CDR3 loop reads CASSLGQGTFQPQHF. As DNA, the CDR3 is TGTGCCAGCAGCTTAGGACAGGGTACGTTTCAGCCCCAGCATTTT.

V and J are TRBV7-9 and TRBJ1-5, with D possibly TRBD1 on 5 matching bases. Germline CDR1 and CDR2: SEHNR and FQNEAQ (reference sequence). This CDR3 is 16 amino acids long. With 5 bases removed from V and 1 base from J, the gap between germline ends came to 15 bases. The CDR3, as DNA: TGTGCCAGCAGCCGACAGACCGGATCGAGCAATCAGCCCCAGCATTTT. Encoded protein: CASSRQTGSSNQPQHF.

The chain has TRBV6-5 and TRBJ1-4, with 7 bases that match TRBD1. The CDR3 runs to 14 residues. The germline gives CDR1 MNHEY, CDR2 SVGAGI. After removal of 5 bases from V and 4 bases from J, the junction contained 4 bases not matched to a gene. This CDR3 is CASSRTGSNEKLFF. The DNA for the CDR3 is TGTGCCAGCAGTCGGACAGGTAGTAATGAAAAACTGTTTTTT.

V usage is TRBV11-2 and J usage is TRBJ1-4, with 9 bases that match TRBD1. CDR3 size: 16 residues. CDR1 is SGHAT, CDR2 FQNNGV, per germline. V shed 1 base and J 6 bases; nucleotides not matched to a gene: 6. In DNA form, the CDR3 reads TGTGCCAGCAGCTTAGGTCCGGGACAGGGATATGAAAAACTGTTTTTT. Residues: CASSLGPGQGYEKLFF. Filled out from reference TRBV11-2 and TRBJ1-4, the complete variable domain reads EAGVAQSPRYKIIEKRQSVAFWCNPISGHATLYWYQQILGQGPKLLIQFQNNGVVDDSQLPKDRFSAERLKGVDSTLKIQPAKLEDSAVYLCASSLGPGQGYEKLFFGSGTQLSVL.

The CDR3, as DNA: TGTGCCAGCAGCAACACCGGGACAGAAGATAGCAATCAGCCCCAGCATTTT. Translating gives CASSNTGTEDSNQPQHF. The J gene is TRBJ1-5, the V gene TRBV7-9, with 7 bases identical to TRBD1. Looked up from germline, CDR1 is SEHNR and CDR2 is FQNEAQ (reference sequence). The CDR3 consists of 17 residues. J gave up 0 bases and V 5 bases, and 10 bases lay outside the gene matches. Full variable domain (outside the CDR3, taken from reference TRBV7-9 and TRBJ1-5): DTGVSQNPRHKITKRGQNVTFRCDPISEHNRLYWYRQTLGQGPEFLTYFQNEAQLEKSRLLSDRFSAERPKGSFSTLEIQRTEQGDSAMYLCASSNTGTEDSNQPQHFGDGTRLSIL.

This clone has a handful of counts. The rearrangement joins TRBV7-9 to TRBJ2-7; 8 bases align to TRBD1. This CDR3 has 12 residues. The V and J ends lost 8 bases and 3 bases, in that order; junction bases with no gene match: 3. From germline, CDR1 is SEHNR and CDR2 FQNEAQ (reference sequence). In DNA form, the CDR3 reads TGTGCCAGCGGGACAGGCTTCTACGAGCAGTACTTC. Translating it yields CASGTGFYEQYF.

The rearrangement joins TRBV4-1 to TRBJ1-5, with D possibly matching TRBD1 (6 bases). CDR3 size: 15 residues. Per germline, CDR1 MGHRA and CDR2 YSYEKL. Between the trimmed V and J ends, which lost 4 bases and 3 bases, there was a span of 13 bases. CDR3 protein: CASSRAGTTNQPQHF. CDR3 sequence (DNA): TGCGCCAGCAGCCGCGCCGGGACAACCAATCAGCCCCAGCATTTT.

The chain combines TRBV19 with TRBJ1-4; 8 nucleotides line up with TRBD1. CDR3 size: 15 residues. Germline assignment: CDR1 LNHDA and CDR2 SQIVND (reference sequence). Trimming at V came to 3 bases and at J to 8 bases, leaving 8 bases not matched to a gene. The CDR3 nucleotides read TGTGCCAGTAGTATGACAGGGGTGCCGGGCGAAAAACTGTTTTTT. Translating it yields CASSMTGVPGEKLFF.

The chain employs TRBV27 and TRBJ1-6; the D gene is possibly TRBD1 (6 bases). Per the germline V gene, CDR1 is MNHEY and CDR2 is SMNVEV (reference sequence). Between the trimmed V and J ends, which lost 6 bases and 10 bases, there was a span of 25 bases. The CDR3 length is 17 residues. The CDR3 DNA follows: TGTGCCAGCAGCCCCTCTCTGCGCTCCACGAGGGGGTCACCCCTCCACTTT. As protein: CASSPSLRSTRGSPLHF.

The chain recombines TRBV6-5 with TRBJ2-5; 11 positions agree with TRBD1. V lost 6 bases, J lost 5 bases, and 5 bases stayed unmatched. Germline CDR1 MNHEY, CDR2 SVGAGI. This CDR3 region has 14 residues. The CDR3 DNA reads as TGTGCCAGCAGGGACAGGGGGCTTGGGGAGACCCAGTACTTC. Its translation: CASRDRGLGETQYF.

This clone was detected only once. This chain uses TRBV6-5 with TRBJ1-3; D perhaps matches TRBD1 (5 bases). The CDR3 is made up of 15 amino acids. Germline V gene sequence: CDR1 MNHEY, CDR2 SVGAGI. The V gene lost 6 bases and the J gene lost 3 bases, with 15 bases spanning the gap. CDR3 region: CASRKKTASGNTIYF. The DNA for the CDR3 is TGTGCCAGCAGAAAGAAGACAGCAAGTGGAAACACCATATATTTT.

The chain uses TRBV4-3 and TRBJ1-2; 11 bases are a match to TRBD1. The germline CDR1 and CDR2 sequences are LGHNA and YSLEER. Trimming cost V 1 base and J 4 bases; bases outside gene matches: 2. The CDR3 is made up of 15 amino acids. For the CDR3, the DNA is TGCGCCAGCAGCCAAGGGACAGGGGGCGCCTATGGCTACACCTTC. Its protein is CASSQGTGGAYGYTF.

The chain has TRBV28 and TRBJ2-5; 11 bases agree with TRBD1. J gave up 1 base and V 4 bases, and 8 bases lay outside the gene matches. Germline CDR1 is MDHEN and CDR2 is SYDVKM. The CDR3 extends over 17 amino acids. The CDR3 region has the DNA TGTGCCAGCAGTTACCCGGGACAGGGGGTCTTCCAAGAGACCCAGTACTTC. This sequence encodes CASSYPGQGVFQETQYF.

This chain links TRBV24-1 with TRBJ2-5, with TRBD1 matching 10 bases. Trimming at V came to 3 bases and at J to 1 base, leaving 4 bases not matched to a gene. Germline CDR1 KGHDR, CDR2 SFDVKD. This CDR3 spans 16 amino acids. As DNA, the CDR3 is TGTGCCACCAGTGATGGACAGGGGGGAGCCCAAGAGACCCAGTACTTC. Translated: CATSDGQGGAQETQYF.

The CDR3 here is CASSLVRDSEQFF. CDR3 DNA sequence: TGTGCCAGCAGCTTGGTCAGGGATAGCGAGCAGTTCTTC. V usage is TRBV5-6 and J usage is TRBJ2-1; maybe TRBD1 (5 bases). Germline V gives CDR1 SGHDT, CDR2 YYEEEE. CDR3 length: 13 residues. The germline V and J ends were trimmed by 0 bases and 10 bases, with 11 bases remaining between them.